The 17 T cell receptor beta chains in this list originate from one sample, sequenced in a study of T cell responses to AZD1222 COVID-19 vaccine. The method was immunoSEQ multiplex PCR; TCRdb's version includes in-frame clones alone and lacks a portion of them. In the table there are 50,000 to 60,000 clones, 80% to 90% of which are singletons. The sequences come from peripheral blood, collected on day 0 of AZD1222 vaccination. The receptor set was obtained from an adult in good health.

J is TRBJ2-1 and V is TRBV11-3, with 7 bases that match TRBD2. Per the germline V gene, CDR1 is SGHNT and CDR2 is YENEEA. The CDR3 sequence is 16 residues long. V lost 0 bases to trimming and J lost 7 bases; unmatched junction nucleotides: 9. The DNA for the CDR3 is TGTGCCAGCAGCTTAGATTGGTGGGAGGGCCAAAATGAGCAGTTCTTC. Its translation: CASSLDWWEGQNEQFF.

This CDR3 reads CASSPSPLAEVSGANVLTF. The CDR3 bases are TGTGCCAGCTCACCGTCCCCTCTTGCGGAAGTCTCTGGGGCCAACGTCCTGACTTTC. The chain combines TRBV18 with TRBJ2-6; D is uncertain. This CDR3 comprises 19 residues. Germline lookup yields CDR1 KGHSH and CDR2 LQKENI. V lost 3 bases and J lost 0, with 18 bases in between.

Here the CDR3 reads CASSRRQGGDTEAFF. Here the CDR3 DNA reads TGTGCCAGCAGCCGGAGACAGGGGGGGGACACTGAAGCTTTCTTT. The chain links TRBV6-5 to TRBJ1-1; 9 bases are shared with TRBD1. The CDR3 runs to 15 residues. V shed 6 bases and J 3 bases; nucleotides not matched to a gene: 8. CDR1 MNHEY and CDR2 SVGAGI come from the germline V gene.

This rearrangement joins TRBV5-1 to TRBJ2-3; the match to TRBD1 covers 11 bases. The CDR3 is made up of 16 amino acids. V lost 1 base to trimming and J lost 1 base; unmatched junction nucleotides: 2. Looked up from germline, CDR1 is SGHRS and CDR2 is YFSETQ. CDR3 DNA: TGCGCCAGCAGCTTGACGGGACAGGGGGGCACAGATACGCAGTATTTT. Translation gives CASSLTGQGGTDTQYF.

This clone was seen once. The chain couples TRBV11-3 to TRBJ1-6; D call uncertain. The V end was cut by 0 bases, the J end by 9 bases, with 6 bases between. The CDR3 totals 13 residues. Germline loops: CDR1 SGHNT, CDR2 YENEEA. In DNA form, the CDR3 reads TGTGCCAGCAGCTTAGATCCAAGTTCACCCCTCCACTTT. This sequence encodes CASSLDPSSPLHF.

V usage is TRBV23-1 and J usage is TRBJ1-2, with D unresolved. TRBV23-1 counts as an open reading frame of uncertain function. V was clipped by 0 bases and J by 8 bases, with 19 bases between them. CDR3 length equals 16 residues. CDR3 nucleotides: TGCGCCAGCAGTCAATCGCTTCCCGGGAGGGTGTGGGGCTACACCTTC. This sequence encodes CASSQSLPGRVWGYTF.

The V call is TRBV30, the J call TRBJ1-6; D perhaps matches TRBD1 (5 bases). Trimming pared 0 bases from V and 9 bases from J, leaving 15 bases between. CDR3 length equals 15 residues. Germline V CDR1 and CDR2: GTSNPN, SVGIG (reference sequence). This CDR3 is CAWSVLGPVRSPLHF. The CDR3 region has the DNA TGTGCCTGGAGTGTACTGGGGCCCGTTCGTTCACCCCTCCACTTT.

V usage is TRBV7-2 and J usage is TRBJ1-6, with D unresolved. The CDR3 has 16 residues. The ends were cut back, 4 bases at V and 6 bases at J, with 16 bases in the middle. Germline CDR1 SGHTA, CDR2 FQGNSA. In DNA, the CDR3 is TGTGCCAGCAGCTCGAATGCAGGTAGAAGTAATTCACCCCTCCACTTT. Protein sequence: CASSSNAGRSNSPLHF.

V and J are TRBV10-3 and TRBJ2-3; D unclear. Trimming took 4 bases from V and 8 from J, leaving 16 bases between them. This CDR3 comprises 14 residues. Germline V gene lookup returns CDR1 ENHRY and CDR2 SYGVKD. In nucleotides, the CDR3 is TGTGCCATCAGTGGTTTCAGGCCCTTGCGTACGCAGTATTTT. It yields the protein CAISGFRPLRTQYF.

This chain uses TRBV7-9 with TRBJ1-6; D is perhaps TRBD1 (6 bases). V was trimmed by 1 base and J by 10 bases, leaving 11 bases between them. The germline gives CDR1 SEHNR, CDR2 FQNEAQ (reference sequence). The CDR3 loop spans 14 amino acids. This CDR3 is CASSLVQGQSPLHF. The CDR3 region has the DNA TGTGCCAGCAGCTTAGTCCAGGGGCAATCACCCCTCCACTTT.

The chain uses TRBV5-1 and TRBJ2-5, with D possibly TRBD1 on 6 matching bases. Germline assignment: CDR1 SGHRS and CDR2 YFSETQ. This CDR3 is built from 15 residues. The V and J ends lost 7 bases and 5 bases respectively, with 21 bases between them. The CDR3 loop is CASRPLGGNWETQYF. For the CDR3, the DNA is TGCGCCAGCCGCCCTTTAGGGGGTAATTGGGAGACCCAGTACTTC.

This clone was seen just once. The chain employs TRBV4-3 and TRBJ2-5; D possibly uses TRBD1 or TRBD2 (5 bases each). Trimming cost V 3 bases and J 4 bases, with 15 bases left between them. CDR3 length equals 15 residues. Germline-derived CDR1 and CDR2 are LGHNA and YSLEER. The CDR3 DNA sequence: TGCGCCAGCAGCCAGAAAGGGACCCTAGGAGAGACCCAGTACTTC. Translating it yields CASSQKGTLGETQYF.

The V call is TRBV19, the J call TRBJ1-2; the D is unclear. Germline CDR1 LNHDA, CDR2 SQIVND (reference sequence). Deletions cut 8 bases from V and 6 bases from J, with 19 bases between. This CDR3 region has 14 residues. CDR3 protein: CASLPQDGLHGYTF. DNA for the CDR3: TGTGCCAGTTTGCCTCAGGACGGACTCCATGGCTACACCTTC. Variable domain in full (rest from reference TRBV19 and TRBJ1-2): DGGITQSPKYLFRKEGQNVTLSCEQNLNHDAMYWYRQDPGQGLRLIYYSQIVNDFQKGDIAEGYSVSREKKESFPLTVTSAQKNPTAFYLCASLPQDGLHGYTFGSGTRLTVV.

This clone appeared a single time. The CDR3 DNA reads as TGTGCCAGCAGCGGTAATAACTATGGCTACACCTTC. Protein sequence: CASSGNNYGYTF. J is TRBJ1-2 and V is TRBV7-9; no clear D. This CDR3 is built from 12 residues. V was cut by 5 bases and J by 1 base, with 5 bases left in between. CDR1 SEHNR and CDR2 FQNEAQ come from the germline V gene (reference sequence).

In DNA form, the CDR3 reads TGTGCCTGGAGCCGGGGGCTGAATAATGAAAAACTGTTTTTT. Its translation: CAWSRGLNNEKLFF. This rearrangement joins TRBV30 to TRBJ1-4; D is possibly TRBD1 (6 bases). The germline gives CDR1 GTSNPN, CDR2 SVGIG (reference sequence). The CDR3 covers 14 residues. V lost 3 bases, J lost 4 bases, and 12 bases lay in between.

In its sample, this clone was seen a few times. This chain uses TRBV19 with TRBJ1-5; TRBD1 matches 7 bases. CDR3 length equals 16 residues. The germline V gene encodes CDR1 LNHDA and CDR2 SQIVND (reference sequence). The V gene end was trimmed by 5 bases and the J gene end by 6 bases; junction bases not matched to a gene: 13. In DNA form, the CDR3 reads TGTGCCAGTAGTGGGTCGACAGGGCAAATCCCTCAGCCCCAGCATTTT. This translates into CASSGSTGQIPQPQHF.

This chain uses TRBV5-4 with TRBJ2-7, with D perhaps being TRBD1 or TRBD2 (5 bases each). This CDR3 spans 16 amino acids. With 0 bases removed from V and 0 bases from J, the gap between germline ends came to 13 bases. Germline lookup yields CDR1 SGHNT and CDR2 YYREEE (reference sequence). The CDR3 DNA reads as TGTGCCAGCAGCTTGGGCCTAGGGACCCCCTCCTACGAGCAGTACTTC. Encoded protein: CASSLGLGTPSYEQYF.